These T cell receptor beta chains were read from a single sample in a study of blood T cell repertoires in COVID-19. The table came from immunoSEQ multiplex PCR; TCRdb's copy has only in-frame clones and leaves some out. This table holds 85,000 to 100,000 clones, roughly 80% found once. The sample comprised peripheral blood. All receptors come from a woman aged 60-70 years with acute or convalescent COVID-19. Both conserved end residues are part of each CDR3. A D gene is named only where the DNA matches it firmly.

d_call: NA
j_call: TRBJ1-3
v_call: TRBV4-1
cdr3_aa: CASSQDIRGVSGNTIYF
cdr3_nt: TGCGCCAGCAGCCAAGATATCAGGGGCGTCTCTGGAAACACCATATATTTT

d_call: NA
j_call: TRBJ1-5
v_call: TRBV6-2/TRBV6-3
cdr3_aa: CASSWGRSGNQPQHF
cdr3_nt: TGTGCCAGCAGTTGGGGGCGGTCCGGCAATCAGCCCCAGCATTTT

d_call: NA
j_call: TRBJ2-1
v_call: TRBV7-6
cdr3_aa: CASSFTGSSYNEQFF
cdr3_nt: TGTGCCAGCAGCTTTACAGGGAGCTCCTACAATGAGCAGTTCTTC

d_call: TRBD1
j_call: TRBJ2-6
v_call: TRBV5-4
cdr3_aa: CASTPTGSTSGANVLTF
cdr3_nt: TGTGCCAGCACCCCGACAGGGAGTACATCTGGGGCCAACGTCCTGACTTTC

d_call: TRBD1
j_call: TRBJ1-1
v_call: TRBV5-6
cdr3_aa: CASSRGTGTNTEAFF
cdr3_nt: TGTGCCAGCAGCAGAGGGACAGGGACGAACACTGAAGCTTTCTTT

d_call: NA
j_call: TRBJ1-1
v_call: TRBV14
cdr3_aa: CASSQWAAGMNTEAFF
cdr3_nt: TGTGCCAGCAGCCAGTGGGCCGCAGGGATGAACACTGAAGCTTTCTTT

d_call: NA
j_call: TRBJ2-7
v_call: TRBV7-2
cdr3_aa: CASSPVEGTYEQYF
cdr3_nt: TGTGCCAGCAGCCCGGTGGAGGGGACCTACGAGCAGTACTTC

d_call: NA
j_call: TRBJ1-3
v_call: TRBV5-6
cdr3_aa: CASSLQQRRTGNTIYF
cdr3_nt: TGTGCCAGCAGCCTACAACAACGGCGGACTGGAAACACCATATATTTT

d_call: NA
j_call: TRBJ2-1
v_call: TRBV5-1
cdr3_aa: CASTHGSFLGSSYNEQFF
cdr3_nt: TGCGCCAGCACTCACGGTTCTTTCTTAGGGAGCTCCTACAATGAGCAGTTCTTC

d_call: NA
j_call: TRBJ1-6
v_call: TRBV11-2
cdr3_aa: CASSLDPGSSPLHF
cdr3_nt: TGTGCCAGCAGCTTAGATCCGGGGAGTTCACCCCTCCACTTT

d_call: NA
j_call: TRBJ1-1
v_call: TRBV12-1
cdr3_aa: CASSRLRHCKDTEAFF
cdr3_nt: TGTGCCAGCAGCCGCCTCCGACATTGTAAGGACACTGAAGCTTTCTTT

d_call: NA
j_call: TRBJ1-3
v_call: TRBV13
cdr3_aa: CASSISGRGRGNTIYF
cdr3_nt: TGTGCCAGCAGCATCAGCGGTCGGGGTCGGGGAAACACCATATATTTT

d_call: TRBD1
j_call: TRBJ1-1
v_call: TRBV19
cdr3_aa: CASSLPDRGNTEAFF
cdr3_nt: TGTGCCAGTAGTTTACCGGACAGGGGGAACACTGAAGCTTTCTTT

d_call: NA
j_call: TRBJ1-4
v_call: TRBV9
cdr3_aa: CASSVTGDNEKLFF
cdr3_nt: TGTGCCAGCAGCGTGACAGGTGATAATGAAAAACTGTTTTTT

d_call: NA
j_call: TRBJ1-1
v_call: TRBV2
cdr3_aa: CASCREAGSTEAFF
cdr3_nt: TGTGCCAGCTGCCGGGAGGCTGGGAGCACTGAAGCTTTCTTT

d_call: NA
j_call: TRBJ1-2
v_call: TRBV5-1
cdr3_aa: CATGGNDGYTF
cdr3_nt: TGCGCCACCGGAGGAAATGATGGCTACACCTTC

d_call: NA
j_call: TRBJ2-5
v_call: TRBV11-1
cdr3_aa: CASSDRDKIYQETQYF
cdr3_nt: TGTGCCAGCAGCGACCGGGACAAGATATACCAAGAGACCCAGTACTTC

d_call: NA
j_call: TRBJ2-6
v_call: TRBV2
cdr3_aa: CASREIPVANVLTF
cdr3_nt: TGTGCCAGCAGGGAAATTCCGGTGGCCAACGTCCTGACTTTC

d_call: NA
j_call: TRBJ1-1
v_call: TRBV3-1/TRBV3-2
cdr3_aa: CASSHTLEWTEAFF
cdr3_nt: TGTGCCAGCAGCCACACCCTAGAGTGGACAGAAGCTTTCTTT

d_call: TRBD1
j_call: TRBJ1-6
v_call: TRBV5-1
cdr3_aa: CASSSGTGLSANSPLHF
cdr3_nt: TGCGCCAGCAGCTCCGGGACAGGGTTAAGTGCTAATTCACCCCTCCACTTT

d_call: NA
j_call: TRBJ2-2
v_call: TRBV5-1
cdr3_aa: CASSSHREPNTGELFF
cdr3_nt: TGCGCCAGCAGCTCCCACCGGGAACCAAACACCGGGGAGCTGTTTTTT

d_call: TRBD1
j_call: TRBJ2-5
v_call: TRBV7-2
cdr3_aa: CASSLRTGLAETQYF
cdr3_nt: TGTGCCAGCAGCTTGCGGACAGGGCTGGCAGAGACCCAGTACTTC

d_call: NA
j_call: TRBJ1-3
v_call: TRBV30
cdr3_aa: CAWSVGRGVPGNTIYF
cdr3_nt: TGTGCCTGGAGTGTAGGCAGGGGAGTGCCTGGAAACACCATATATTTT

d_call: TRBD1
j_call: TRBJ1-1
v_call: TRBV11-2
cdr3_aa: CASSLDSPGQVLKKAFF
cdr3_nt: TGTGCCAGCAGCTTAGATTCGCCGGGACAGGTCCTCAAAAAAGCTTTCTTT

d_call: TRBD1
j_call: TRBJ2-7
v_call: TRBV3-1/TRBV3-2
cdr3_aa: CASSQRPPQTGVHEQYF
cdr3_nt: TGTGCCAGCAGCCAAAGGCCCCCCCAGACAGGGGTTCACGAGCAGTACTTC

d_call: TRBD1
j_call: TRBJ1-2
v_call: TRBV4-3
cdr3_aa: CASSQQRQGYYGYTF
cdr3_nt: TGCGCCAGCAGCCAACAAAGACAGGGTTACTATGGCTACACCTTC

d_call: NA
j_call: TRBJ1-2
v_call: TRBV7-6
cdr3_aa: CASSPGGTEGGYTF
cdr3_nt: TGTGCCAGCAGCCCCGGCGGGACTGAAGGAGGCTACACCTTC

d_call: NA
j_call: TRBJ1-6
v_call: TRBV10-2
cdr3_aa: CASAMTRSPLHF
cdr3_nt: TGCGCCAGCGCCATGACTCGATCACCCCTCCACTTT

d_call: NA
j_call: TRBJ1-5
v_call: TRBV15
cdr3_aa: CATSRVFGVRGSQPQHF
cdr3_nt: TGTGCCACCAGCAGAGTGTTCGGGGTTCGTGGATCTCAGCCCCAGCATTTT

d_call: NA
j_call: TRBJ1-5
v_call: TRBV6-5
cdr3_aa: CAIHRRGGSNQPQHF
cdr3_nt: TGTGCCATCCACCGGAGGGGAGGTAGCAATCAGCCCCAGCATTTT

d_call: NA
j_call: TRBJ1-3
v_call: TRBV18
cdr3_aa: CASSPSAGPSGNTIYF
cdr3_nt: TGTGCCAGCTCACCTTCAGCAGGCCCCTCTGGAAACACCATATATTTT